This record looks at one TCR beta chain sequence and its context. Its antigen is not identified. The sample belongs to a study of cytomegalovirus exposure and HLA in healthy donors. As for the study in general: According to later analysis, the same platform produced the roughly 120 validation and approximately 630 first-cohort repertoires. Whole-study results and caveats: First-cohort TCR clusters were later found to tend to co-occur in the approximately 110 validation repertoires.

This CDR3 contains 13 residues. The germline gives CDR1 SGDLS, CDR2 YYNGEE. V dropped 5 bases and J dropped 2 bases, with 9 bases sitting between them. Produced via immunoSEQ multiplex PCR; TCRdb's table is partial and in-frame only. The data show around 50,000 clones, more than 85% seen once. The chain carries TRBV9 and TRBJ2-3; perhaps TRBD2 as D (6 bases). Sequencing was done on a sample of PBMCs. This clonotype was obtained from a woman in her late teens or twenties in good health and CMV-seronegative. For the CDR3, the DNA is TGTGCCAGCAGGGGGGGTTACACAGATACGCAGTATTTT. This sequence encodes CASRGGYTDTQYF.